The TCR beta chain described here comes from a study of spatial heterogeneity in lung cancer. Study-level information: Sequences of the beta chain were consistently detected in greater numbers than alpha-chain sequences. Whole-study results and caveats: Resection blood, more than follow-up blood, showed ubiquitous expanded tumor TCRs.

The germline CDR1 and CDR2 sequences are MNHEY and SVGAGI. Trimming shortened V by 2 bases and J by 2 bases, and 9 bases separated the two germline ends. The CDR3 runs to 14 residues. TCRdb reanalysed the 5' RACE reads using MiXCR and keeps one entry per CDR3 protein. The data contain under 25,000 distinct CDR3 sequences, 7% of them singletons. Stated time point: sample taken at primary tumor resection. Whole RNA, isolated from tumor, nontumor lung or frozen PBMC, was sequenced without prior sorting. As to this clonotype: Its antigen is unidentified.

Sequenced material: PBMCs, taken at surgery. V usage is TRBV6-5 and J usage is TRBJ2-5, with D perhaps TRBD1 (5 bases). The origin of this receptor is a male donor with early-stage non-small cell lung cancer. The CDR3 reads CASSYKTGQETQYF. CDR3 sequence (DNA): TGTGCCAGCAGTTACAAAACAGGACAAGAGACCCAGTACTTC.